The subject of this entry is one TCR beta chain. Its antigen is not yet known. Base qualities were left out, and no much larger clone turns up one base away. These data belong to a study of blood T cell repertoires in COVID-19 (TCRdb year 2020). Concerning the study at large: Samples from collaborators originated in the United States, Italy and Spain and spanned both the acute and convalescent phases of COVID-19. The prospective study material was composed of cDNA or gDNA derived from T cells, B-cell-depleted T cells, or PBMCs. Deeply sampled blood TCRbeta repertoires from subjects exposed to, actively infected with, or recovered from COVID-19 were included in the dataset. The repertoires were made available in a free public database intended to serve as a resource for research on the immune response to SARS-CoV-2. Samples were obtained from the ongoing ImmuneRACE study (first 160 participants) and from over 1,000 subjects provided by 6 global collaborators. The sample metadata nearly always contained a de-identified subject ID, COVID-19 status, age in years and sex. Where available, HLA class I and class II types were taken from metadata supplied by the sample provider and were not determined by assay-based typing. Beyond this particular receptor, the publication reports: Clinical and demographic metadata were provided uncurated, with the amount varying by source and participant.

From a lookup of the germline V gene (reference sequence), CDR1 and CDR2 are MNHEY and SMNVEV. Unmatched junction bases come to 3, with V trimmed by 6 bases and J by 7 bases. From its cysteine to its phenylalanine, the CDR3 spans 12 amino acids. Just CDR3 DNA is preserved here, 36 bases in frame from base 1. TCRbeta CDR3 regions were amplified from genomic DNA by means of the immunoSEQ Assay, a bias-controlled multiplex PCR. On the authors' methods: The number of nucleated cells in each sample was estimated by amplification of reference gene primers within the assay. To quantify the absolute abundance of each unique TCRbeta CDR3 rearrangement, sequence reads were collapsed and filtered. For each sample, productive Simpson clonality was calculated as the square root of Simpson's diversity index over productive rearrangements. In TCRdb, the immuneACCESS table is reduced to in-frame sequences with V and J assigned. These tables do not hold every clone; where another copy was compared, an unresolved V gene accounts for under half, and the others remain unexplained. From that table come the V and J calls and clone size; the DNA was used to work out D and trimming. The sample yields about 62,000 clones; roughly nine tenths were counted once. The biggest ten clones account for more than 15% of the sample.

One collaborating source in Seattle enrolled patients while the patients were actively infected and followed the patients over time throughout the course of disease. Collaborating institutions collected whole blood in K2EDTA tubes following their own protocols. For TCRbeta analysis, collaborators shipped samples as frozen whole blood, isolated PBMCs, or DNA extracted from either of those sample types. Sequencing input: peripheral blood. The receptor was isolated from a woman aged 55-75 years with COVID-19, enrolled during active disease. The chain is made from TRBV27 and TRBJ1-2; 9 central nucleotides agree with TRBD1. The DNA reads TGTGCCAGCAGGAACAGGGGGCTTGGCTACACCTTC. This encodes CASRNRGLGYTF.